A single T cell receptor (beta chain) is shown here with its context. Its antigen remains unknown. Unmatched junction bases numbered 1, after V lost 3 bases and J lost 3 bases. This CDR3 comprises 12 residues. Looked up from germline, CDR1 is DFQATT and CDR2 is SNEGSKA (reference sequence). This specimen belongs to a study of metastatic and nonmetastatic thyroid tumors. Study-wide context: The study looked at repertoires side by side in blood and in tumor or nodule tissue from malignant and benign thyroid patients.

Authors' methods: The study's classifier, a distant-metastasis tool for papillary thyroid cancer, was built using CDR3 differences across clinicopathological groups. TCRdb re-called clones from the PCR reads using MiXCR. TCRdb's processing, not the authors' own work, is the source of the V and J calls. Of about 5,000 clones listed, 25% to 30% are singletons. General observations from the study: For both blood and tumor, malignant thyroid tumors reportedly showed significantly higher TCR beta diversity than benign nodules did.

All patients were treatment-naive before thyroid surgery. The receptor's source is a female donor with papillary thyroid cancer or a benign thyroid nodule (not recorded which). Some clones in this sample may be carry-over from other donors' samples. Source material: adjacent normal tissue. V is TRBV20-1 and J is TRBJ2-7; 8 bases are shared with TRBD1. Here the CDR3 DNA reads TGCAGTGCTAGCGGGACAGGCTACGAGCAGTACTTC. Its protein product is CSASGTGYEQYF.